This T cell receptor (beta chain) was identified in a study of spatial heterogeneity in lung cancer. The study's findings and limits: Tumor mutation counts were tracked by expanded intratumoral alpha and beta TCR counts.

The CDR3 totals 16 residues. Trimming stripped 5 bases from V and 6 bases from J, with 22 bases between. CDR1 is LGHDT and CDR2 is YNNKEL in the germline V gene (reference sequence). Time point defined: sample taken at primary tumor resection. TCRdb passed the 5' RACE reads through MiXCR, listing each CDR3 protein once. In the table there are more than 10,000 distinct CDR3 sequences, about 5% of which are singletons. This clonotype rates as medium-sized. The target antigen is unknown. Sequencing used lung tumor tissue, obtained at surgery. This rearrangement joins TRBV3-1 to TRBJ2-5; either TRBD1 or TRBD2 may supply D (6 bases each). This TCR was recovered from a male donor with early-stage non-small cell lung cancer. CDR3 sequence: CASSSQGGLGLQTQYF. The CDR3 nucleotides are TGTGCCAGCAGCTCACAAGGGGGACTGGGGCTTCAGACCCAGTACTTC.